These 25 T cell receptor beta chains were all obtained from the same sample, sequenced in a study of spatial heterogeneity in lung cancer. Time point defined: sample taken at primary tumor resection. Frozen PBMC, nontumor lung or tumor provided whole RNA, which was sequenced unsorted. TCRdb called the 5' RACE reads again in MiXCR, with one record for every CDR3 protein. The sample carries tens of thousands of distinct CDR3 sequences, roughly 8.7% recorded once. Sequencing was performed on PBMCs, taken at surgery. The receptors stem from a male donor with early-stage non-small cell lung cancer.

Only a few counts were recorded for this clonotype. CDR3 coding DNA: TGCAGCGTTGACTATACCCCCGGGGGCAGTGGCTACACCTTC. Its translation is CSVDYTPGGSGYTF. V and J are TRBV29-1 and TRBJ1-2; the D gene is possibly TRBD1 (6 bases). The CDR3 spans 14 residues. V was cut by 3 bases and J by 7 bases, with 18 bases left in between. CDR1 and CDR2 (germline): SQVTM, ANQGSEA.

The table lists this clonotype with a few counts. The chain couples TRBV19 to TRBJ2-1; 9 bases align to TRBD1. The CDR3 is made up of 16 amino acids. Germline V gene lookup returns CDR1 LNHDA and CDR2 SQIVND (reference sequence). The V and J ends lost 4 bases and 8 bases, in that order; junction bases with no gene match: 12. The CDR3 loop reads CASSTTNRGRWDEQFF. CDR3 DNA: TGTGCCAGTAGTACGACGAACAGGGGGCGCTGGGATGAGCAGTTCTTC.

This chain connects TRBV12-3 or TRBV12-4 to TRBJ2-1; D uncertain. The V end lost 6 bases, the J end lost 7 bases, and 16 bases lay between the germline ends. This CDR3 comprises 14 residues. CDR3: CASRKTGGSNEQFF. The CDR3 DNA reads TGTGCCAGCAGAAAGACGGGCGGATCGAATGAGCAGTTCTTC.

The rearrangement joins TRBV5-1 to TRBJ1-1; D remains ambiguous. The CDR3 loop spans 12 amino acids. V gave up 1 base and J gave up 1 base, with 2 bases separating them. The germline V gene encodes CDR1 SGHRS and CDR2 YFSETQ. The CDR3 sequence: CASSLPNTEAFF. The CDR3, as DNA: TGCGCCAGCAGCTTGCCGAACACTGAAGCTTTCTTT. The entire variable domain, with the rest obtained from reference TRBV5-1 and TRBJ1-1, is as follows: KAGVTQTPRYLIKTRGQQVTLSCSPISGHRSVSWYQQTPGQGLQFLFEYFSETQRNKGNFPGRFSGRQFSNSRSEMNVSTLELGDSALYLCASSLPNTEAFFGQGTRLTVV.

This clonotype has a count of ten or more. The gene calls are TRBV29-1 and TRBJ1-1; 12 bases match TRBD1. The CDR3 has 13 amino acids. V dropped 7 bases and J dropped 1; count of bases not matched to a gene: 1. Germline assignment: CDR1 SQVTM and CDR2 ANQGSEA. For the CDR3, the DNA is TGCAGCGGGGACAGGGGGCCGAACACTGAAGCTTTCTTT. This gives the protein CSGDRGPNTEAFF.

Many counts were recorded for this clonotype. This sequence joins TRBV2 and TRBJ1-3, with a possible D match to TRBD1 (5 bases). The length of the CDR3 is 15 residues. Germline-derived CDR1 and CDR2 are SNHLY and FYNNEI. V was pared by 7 bases and J by 0 bases, with 13 bases between. The DNA of the CDR3 is TGTGCCAGCACTCTGGGGGTCCTCTCTGGAAACACCATATATTTT. Residues: CASTLGVLSGNTIYF.

At least ten counts were recorded for this clonotype. The gene calls are TRBV27 and TRBJ2-2; 9 bases fit TRBD2. From germline, CDR1 is MNHEY and CDR2 SMNVEV (reference sequence). The CDR3 length is 14 residues. V was pared by 5 bases and J by 6 bases, with 4 bases of the junction left unmatched. CDR3 bases: TGTGCCAGCAGTGCCGGGACTAGCCCCGGGGAGCTGTTTTTT. Its translation is CASSAGTSPGELFF.

The gene calls are TRBV10-3 and TRBJ2-7; D possibly corresponds to TRBD2 (6 bases). Germline lookup yields CDR1 ENHRY and CDR2 SYGVKD. Trimming removed 7 bases from V and 4 bases from J, with 14 bases in between. The CDR3 sequence is 13 residues long. CDR3 region: CAITGQEGYEQYF. CDR3 bases: TGTGCCATCACAGGTCAGGAGGGTTACGAGCAGTACTTC.

The table lists this clonotype with many counts. The chain carries TRBV29-1 and TRBJ2-5, with 7 bases fitting TRBD2. J was trimmed by 4 bases and V by 4 bases; bases with no gene match: 6. CDR3 length: 13 residues. Germline V gene data show CDR1 as SQVTM and CDR2 as ANQGSEA. The CDR3 sequence: CSVAWSGIETQYF. The CDR3 coding sequence is TGCAGCGTTGCCTGGAGCGGGATAGAGACCCAGTACTTC.

This clonotype was observed many times. The genes are TRBV21-1 and TRBJ2-7; the table calls TRBD1, which could not be checked here. TRBV21-1 is a documented pseudogene. The CDR3 extends over 15 amino acids. The CDR3 DNA reads as TGTGCCAGCAGCTCCTTTTGGGGGGTTAGGTACGAGCAGTACTTC. Its translation is CASSSFWGVRYEQYF.

This clonotype has ten or more counts. The chain joins TRBV29-1 to TRBJ1-1; D call uncertain. V was cut by 6 bases and J by 6 bases, with 11 bases left in between. Per the germline V gene, CDR1 is SQVTM and CDR2 is ANQGSEA. The CDR3 is made up of 11 amino acids. This CDR3 reads CSVLRQAEAFF. The DNA for the CDR3 is TGCAGCGTCCTACGACAAGCTGAAGCTTTCTTT.

CDR3 DNA sequence: TGTGCCAGCAGTTTTTATGTGAACACTGAAGCTTTCTTT. It specifies CASSFYVNTEAFF. This chain joins TRBV12-3 or TRBV12-4 and TRBJ1-1; D not resolved. The length of the CDR3 is 13 residues. V was pared by 3 bases and J by 0 bases, with 5 bases between.

This clonotype was counted many times. The V call is TRBV5-1, the J call TRBJ1-2; TRBD1 matches 7 bases. Germline V gene data show CDR1 as SGHRS and CDR2 as YFSETQ. The CDR3 runs to 14 residues. The V segment lost 4 bases and the J segment 3 bases; nucleotides outside the gene matches: 6. The CDR3 here is CASSTTTGHYGYTF. The CDR3 region has the DNA TGCGCCAGCAGCACCACGACAGGGCACTATGGCTACACCTTC.

The rearrangement joins TRBV27 to TRBJ2-5; D unclear. Per the germline V gene, CDR1 is MNHEY and CDR2 is SMNVEV (reference sequence). The V end was cut by 8 bases, the J end by 7 bases, with 17 bases between. The CDR3 runs to 13 residues. CDR3 sequence: CASFPVESGTQYF. For the CDR3, the DNA is TGTGCCAGCTTCCCCGTGGAATCTGGGACCCAGTACTTC.

This clonotype occurred a few times. V and J are TRBV28 and TRBJ2-5, with 7 bases identical to TRBD1. Germline V gives CDR1 MDHEN, CDR2 SYDVKM. The V segment lost 6 bases and the J segment 7 bases; nucleotides outside the gene matches: 11. There are 14 residues in the CDR3. CDR3 sequence reads: CASSWTGLLGTQYF. The DNA of the CDR3 is TGTGCCAGCAGCTGGACAGGTCTTTTGGGGACCCAGTACTTC.

This chain uses TRBV24-1 with TRBJ1-1, with 9 nucleotides matching TRBD1. The ends lost 3 bases at V and 5 bases at J; junction bases unmatched: 6. Germline CDR1 KGHDR, CDR2 SFDVKD. There are 15 residues in the CDR3. The CDR3 here is CATSDTGQGITEAFF. The CDR3 bases are TGTGCCACCAGTGATACAGGACAGGGGATTACTGAAGCTTTCTTT.

This clonotype was counted a few times. The rearrangement uses TRBV6-6 and TRBJ1-2, with D possibly TRBD1 on 6 matching bases. Trimming took off 6 bases at V and 6 bases at J, with 14 bases between the two ends. CDR3 size: 13 residues. The germline V gene encodes CDR1 MNHNY and CDR2 SVGAGI (reference sequence). The DNA of the CDR3 is TGTGCCAGCAGCCAGGACAGTGGACATGGCTACACCTTC. Its translation is CASSQDSGHGYTF.

The sample holds a few counts of this clonotype. CDR3 coding DNA: TGCGCCAGCAGCCGCCCCGGCGGACCTCCGGGGGAGCAGTACTTC. Residues: CASSRPGGPPGEQYF. The chain links TRBV5-1 to TRBJ2-7, with D possibly matching TRBD2 (5 bases). V was clipped by 4 bases and J by 7 bases, with 21 bases between them. CDR3 size: 15 residues. The germline CDR1 and CDR2 sequences are SGHRS and YFSETQ.

This clonotype has at least ten counts. This chain joins TRBV7-2 and TRBJ2-5; D is possibly TRBD2 (6 bases). This CDR3 region has 14 residues. The V gene's germline CDR1 is SGHTA and CDR2 FQGNSA. V lost 3 bases and J lost 2, with 10 bases in between. DNA of the CDR3: TGTGCCAGCAGCTTTGCTGGGGGGCAAGAGACCCAGTACTTC. This translates into CASSFAGGQETQYF.

The chain combines TRBV7-2 with TRBJ2-1, with TRBD1 matching over 10 bases. Losses at the gene ends were 2 bases for V and 15 bases for J; bases not matched to a gene: 7. This CDR3 comprises 13 residues. In germline, CDR1 is SGHTA, CDR2 FQGNSA. The CDR3 protein is CASSLPGTGVAFF. DNA for the CDR3: TGTGCCAGCAGCTTACCCGGGACAGGGGTAGCGTTCTTC.

This clonotype appeared many times. The CDR3 sequence: CASSQITRGHPEAFF. CDR3 bases: TGTGCCAGCAGCCAAATCACCCGGGGCCACCCTGAAGCTTTCTTT. The genes are TRBV3-1 and TRBJ1-1, with a weak D call TRBD1 (5 bases). Trimming left V 2 bases short and J 6 bases short, with 16 bases between. This CDR3 comprises 15 residues. From germline, CDR1 is LGHDT and CDR2 YNNKEL (reference sequence).

In this sample, this clonotype turned up a few times. J is TRBJ1-3 and V is TRBV10-3, with D uncertain. Germline V gene data show CDR1 as ENHRY and CDR2 as SYGVKD. The CDR3 runs 13 residues. V lost 7 bases to trimming and J lost 2 bases, with 9 bases between them. The CDR3 DNA sequence: TGTGCCATCACTTTCGGGGCTGGAAACACCATATATTTT. Translation: CAITFGAGNTIYF.

This clonotype was seen more than once but under ten times. The J gene is TRBJ2-3, the V gene TRBV5-1, with 11 bases aligning to TRBD1. This CDR3 spans 16 amino acids. V lost 3 bases, J lost 5 bases, and 8 bases stayed unmatched. Germline V gene sequence: CDR1 SGHRS, CDR2 YFSETQ. The DNA for the CDR3 is TGCGCCAGCAGCTCCGGACAGGGGGCGGATGGAGATACGCAGTATTTT. Protein product: CASSSGQGADGDTQYF. Full variable domain (remainder filled in from reference TRBV5-1 and TRBJ2-3): KAGVTQTPRYLIKTRGQQVTLSCSPISGHRSVSWYQQTPGQGLQFLFEYFSETQRNKGNFPGRFSGRQFSNSRSEMNVSTLELGDSALYLCASSSGQGADGDTQYFGPGTRLTVL.

The chain joins TRBV5-1 to TRBJ2-3; TRBD2 matches at 9 bases. The germline gives CDR1 SGHRS, CDR2 YFSETQ. V lost 0 bases and J lost 6; bases outside the gene matches: 8. The CDR3 covers 16 residues. This CDR3 reads CASSLDPAGGSDTQYF. CDR3 coding DNA: TGCGCCAGCAGCTTGGATCCAGCGGGAGGCTCGGATACGCAGTATTTT.

This clonotype was observed at least ten times. This rearrangement joins TRBV5-5 to TRBJ2-3; the D gene is possibly TRBD2 (6 bases). Trimming shortened V by 4 bases and J by 0 bases, and 21 bases separated the two germline ends. The CDR3 loop spans 18 amino acids. Germline V gene sequence: CDR1 SGHKS, CDR2 YYEKEE (reference sequence). CDR3 in DNA: TGTGCCAGCAGCCACTCTAGCGTTGCGCCCTCTAGCACAGATACGCAGTATTTT. Translation: CASSHSSVAPSSTDTQYF. The variable domain in full, completed from reference TRBV5-5 and TRBJ2-3, reads DAGVTQSPTHLIKTRGQQVTLRCSPISGHKSVSWYQQVLGQGPQFIFQYYEKEERGRGNFPDRFSARQFPNYSSELNVNALLLGDSALYLCASSHSSVAPSSTDTQYFGPGTRLTVL.